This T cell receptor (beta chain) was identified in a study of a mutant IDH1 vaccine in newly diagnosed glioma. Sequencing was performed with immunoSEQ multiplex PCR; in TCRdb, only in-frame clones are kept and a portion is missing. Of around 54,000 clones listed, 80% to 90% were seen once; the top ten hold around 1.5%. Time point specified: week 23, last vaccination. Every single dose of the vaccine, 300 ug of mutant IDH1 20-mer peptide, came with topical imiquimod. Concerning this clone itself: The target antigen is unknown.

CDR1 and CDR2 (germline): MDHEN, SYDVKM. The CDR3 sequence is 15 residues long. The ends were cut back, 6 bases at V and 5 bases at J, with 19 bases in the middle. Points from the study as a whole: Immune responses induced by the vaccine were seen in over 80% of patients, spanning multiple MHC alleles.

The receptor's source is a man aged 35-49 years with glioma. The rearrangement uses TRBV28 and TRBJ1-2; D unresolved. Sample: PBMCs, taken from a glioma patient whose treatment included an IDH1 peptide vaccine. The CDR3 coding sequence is TGTGCCAGCAGCCCTCACAGTTCCGACCAATATGGCTACACCTTC. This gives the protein CASSPHSSDQYGYTF.